The clone carrying this TCR beta chain was seen more than once but under ten times. Its matching antigen is unknown. These data come from a study of early T cells in non-severe SARS-CoV-2 infection. Whole-study results and caveats: Private and CD4 specificities were missed by VDJdb matching, skewed to anti-spike CD8.

CDR3 length equals 13 residues. Germline V gene sequence: CDR1 LGHNA, CDR2 YSLEER. V lost 7 bases and J 2 bases, leaving 10 bases between the germline ends. TCRdb ran MiXCR on the 5' RACE reads and lists one entry per CDR3 protein. Of 62,000 or so distinct CDR3 sequences listed, 7.5% to 9% are singletons. This receptor was identified in an adult who was a healthcare worker with PCR-confirmed SARS-CoV-2 infection or an uninfected control (not recorded which). V gene TRBV4-3 combines with J gene TRBJ2-3; weak D call: TRBD2 (6 bases). Sequenced here: whole blood, sampled at baseline. The CDR3 DNA reads TGCGCCAGCAATGGCGGGACCACAGATACGCAGTATTTT. It is translated as CASNGGTTDTQYF.